The 10 T cell receptor beta chains given below trace back to one sample, sequenced in a study of shared clonotypes between healthy human individuals. The method was immunoSEQ multiplex PCR; TCRdb's version includes in-frame clones alone and lacks a portion of them. The table has 2 million to 2.5 million clones, approximately 90% seen once. The sequencing input was naive CD4+ T cells from PBMCs. The sample's subset: CD45RA+ positively selected. These receptors were collected from a man between 18 and 35 years old in good health. Some clones in this sample may be carry-over from other donors' samples.

The sample holds a few counts of this clone. The gene calls are TRBV7-9 and TRBJ1-5; D unclear. This CDR3 has 12 residues. Trimming cost V 3 bases and J 8 bases, with 8 bases left between them. Germline-derived CDR1 and CDR2 are SEHNR and FQNEAQ (reference sequence). CDR3 region: CASSLDQKPQHF. In nucleotides, the CDR3 is TGTGCCAGCAGCTTGGATCAAAAGCCCCAGCATTTT. Full variable domain (rest looked up from reference TRBV7-9 and TRBJ1-5): DTGVSQNPRHKITKRGQNVTFRCDPISEHNRLYWYRQTLGQGPEFLTYFQNEAQLEKSRLLSDRFSAERPKGSFSTLEIQRTEQGDSAMYLCASSLDQKPQHFGDGTRLSIL.

A remark on this clone: Other DNA variants within this sample encode the same CDR3. The chain couples TRBV5-1 to TRBJ2-1, with D tentatively TRBD2 (6 bases). CDR1 and CDR2 (germline): SGHRS, YFSETQ. The V end was cut by 0 bases, the J end by 0 bases, with 10 bases between. The CDR3 totals 16 residues. CDR3 in DNA: TGCGCCAGCAGCTTGGCCGCGGGGAGCTCCTACAATGAGCAGTTCTTC. As protein: CASSLAAGSSYNEQFF.

The V and J genes are TRBV6-1 and TRBJ2-7; no firm D call. This CDR3 has 13 amino acids. From germline, CDR1 is MNHNS and CDR2 SASEGT. V lost 2 bases and J lost 5, with 10 bases in between. The CDR3 loop is CASSERLGDEQYF. In DNA, the CDR3 is TGTGCCAGCAGTGAAAGGCTGGGCGACGAGCAGTACTTC.

V and J are TRBV6-6 and TRBJ2-5, with D perhaps assigned TRBD1 or TRBD2 (6 bases each). Trimming left V 5 bases short and J 5 bases short, with 15 bases between. CDR1 is MNHNY, CDR2 SVGAGI, per germline (reference sequence). CDR3 length equals 14 residues. CDR3 amino acids: CASSTTWGAETQYF. CDR3 nucleotides: TGTGCCAGCAGTACAACTTGGGGGGCCGAGACCCAGTACTTC.

This sequence joins TRBV28 and TRBJ2-2; no definite D call. Germline V gene data show CDR1 as MDHEN and CDR2 as SYDVKM. The CDR3 spans 16 residues. Trimming removed 1 base from V and 4 bases from J, with 13 bases in between. CDR3 coding DNA: TGTGCCAGCAGTTTATCCCCTGGGTCAGCCACCGGGGAGCTGTTTTTT. Residues: CASSLSPGSATGELFF.

The chain recombines TRBV7-9 with TRBJ1-1; D might be TRBD1 (6 bases). The CDR3 totals 14 residues. The ends were cut back, 6 bases at V and 8 bases at J, with 19 bases in the middle. The V gene's germline CDR1 is SEHNR and CDR2 FQNEAQ (reference sequence). The CDR3 reads CASSTLGGALEAFF. CDR3 nucleotide sequence: TGTGCCAGCAGTACTCTCGGGGGGGCCTTAGAAGCTTTCTTT.

This sequence joins TRBV5-1 and TRBJ1-5, with TRBD1 matching 7 bases. The J segment lost 3 bases and the V segment lost 3 bases, leaving 6 bases of the junction unmatched. The CDR3 is 15 residues long. CDR1 is SGHRS and CDR2 is YFSETQ in the germline V gene. CDR3 in amino acids: CASSSGTDYNQPQHF. The CDR3 region has the DNA TGCGCCAGCAGCTCCGGGACAGATTACAATCAGCCCCAGCATTTT.

The V gene is TRBV28, the J gene TRBJ2-1; the D gene is possibly TRBD1 (5 bases). V gave up 0 bases and J gave up 0 bases, with 9 bases separating them. The CDR3 is 16 amino acids. CDR1 is MDHEN, CDR2 SYDVKM, per germline. Here the CDR3 DNA reads TGTGCCAGCAGTTTATGGGGCAGGGTCTCCTACAATGAGCAGTTCTTC. Translation gives CASSLWGRVSYNEQFF.

V is TRBV7-2 and J is TRBJ2-3; the match to TRBD2 covers 8 bases. Germline assignment: CDR1 SGHTA and CDR2 FQGNSA. Trimming at V came to 3 bases and at J to 4 bases, leaving 9 bases not matched to a gene. This CDR3 is 16 amino acids long. CDR3: CASSFLGLVSSDTQYF. The CDR3 bases are TGTGCCAGCAGCTTTCTGGGACTAGTTTCCTCAGATACGCAGTATTTT.

This clone was counted only a few times. V and J are TRBV15 and TRBJ1-2, with unresolved D. V dropped 3 bases and J dropped 4 bases, with 18 bases sitting between them. The CDR3 is 16 amino acids. Germline lookup yields CDR1 LNHNV and CDR2 YYDKDF (reference sequence). The CDR3 is CATSRGVGWRGYGYTF. CDR3 DNA sequence: TGTGCCACCAGCAGGGGAGTAGGGTGGCGGGGCTATGGCTACACCTTC.